The next 21 T cell receptor beta chains were all read from a single sample in a study of identifying expanded T cells in peripheral blood (dated by TCRdb to between 2019 and 2020). Libraries were prepared through the immunoSEQ multiplex PCR assay. Not all clones reach the TCRdb copy of this immuneACCESS table, which keeps in-frame sequences only. Checked studies attribute under half of the gap to unresolved V genes and leave the rest unexplained. The sample table lists 100,000 or so clones, around nine tenths of them with a count of one. Together, the top ten hold roughly 15% of the sample. The sequenced sample consisted of blood. These receptors all stem from a person aged 18 to 75 in good health.

DNA for the CDR3: TGTGCCAGCGGGGGGCAGGGGAACACTGAAGCTTTCTTT. Translating it yields CASGGQGNTEAFF. V gene TRBV7-2 combines with J gene TRBJ1-1; D might be TRBD1 (6 bases). V was clipped by 8 bases and J by 1 base, with 11 bases between them. Germline assignment: CDR1 SGHTA and CDR2 FQGNSA. CDR3 length: 13 residues. Together with reference TRBV7-2 and TRBJ1-1, the CDR3 gives the full variable domain: GAGVSQSPSNKVTEKGKDVELRCDPISGHTALYWYRQSLGQGLEFLIYFQGNSAPDKSGLPSDRFSAERTGGSVSTLTIQRTQQEDSAVYLCASGGQGNTEAFFGQGTRLTVV.

This chain connects TRBV18 to TRBJ1-6, with TRBD1 as a possible D gene (6 bases). V lost 3 bases and J lost 16, with 22 bases in between. Germline V gene lookup returns CDR1 KGHSH and CDR2 LQKENI. The CDR3 consists of 15 residues. Written as DNA, the CDR3 is TGTGCCAGCTCACCCCCGTATTCGAGGGGGATGGTTCTCCACTTT. Translated: CASSPPYSRGMVLHF.

This chain joins TRBV5-4 and TRBJ2-7; D is unresolved. Germline-derived CDR1 and CDR2 are SGHNT and YYREEE (reference sequence). The CDR3 is made up of 18 amino acids. V lost 6 bases to trimming and J lost 2 bases, with 27 bases between them. The CDR3 loop reads CASTTEPFYSEKTYEQYF. The CDR3 DNA is TGTGCCAGCACCACTGAGCCGTTTTACAGCGAAAAGACCTACGAGCAGTACTTC.

This chain links TRBV28 with TRBJ1-2; perhaps TRBD1 as D (5 bases). The V gene's germline CDR1 is MDHEN and CDR2 SYDVKM. The CDR3 totals 13 residues. The V end was cut by 8 bases, the J end by 1 base, with 11 bases between. The CDR3 DNA reads TGTGCCAGCGGGTCGGGGGGTAACTATGGCTACACCTTC. Its translation is CASGSGGNYGYTF.

J is TRBJ2-3 and V is TRBV7-8; weak D call: TRBD2 (7 bases). V gave up 5 bases and J gave up 3 bases, with 12 bases separating them. CDR3 length: 14 residues. The V gene's germline CDR1 is SGHVS and CDR2 FQNEAQ. CDR3 in amino acids: CASSLQGGTDTQYF. CDR3 nucleotide sequence: TGTGCCAGCAGCCTACAGGGAGGGACAGATACGCAGTATTTT.

This rearrangement joins TRBV29-1 to TRBJ2-3, with TRBD2 matching over 11 bases. This CDR3 contains 17 residues. Unmatched junction bases numbered 5, after V lost 0 bases and J lost 0 bases. In germline, CDR1 is SQVTM, CDR2 ANQGSEA. The CDR3 DNA reads as TGCAGCGTTGAAGATACCTGGACTAGCGGGAGCACAGATACGCAGTATTTT. Its translation: CSVEDTWTSGSTDTQYF.

J is TRBJ2-2 and V is TRBV7-9; D call uncertain. Germline CDR1 SEHNR, CDR2 FQNEAQ (reference sequence). The CDR3 spans 13 residues. Trimming removed 5 bases from V and 5 bases from J, with 9 bases in between. The CDR3 loop reads CASSLYQTGELFF. The DNA for the CDR3 is TGTGCCAGCAGCCTATACCAGACCGGGGAGCTGTTTTTT.

This chain links TRBV10-2 with TRBJ2-5; the D is unclear. The CDR3 covers 11 residues. Germline assignment: CDR1 WSHSY and CDR2 SAAADI. The ends were cut back, 10 bases at V and 2 bases at J, with 8 bases in the middle. The CDR3 DNA reads as TGCGCCACCCAGAGACAAGAGACCCAGTACTTC. Amino acid sequence: CATQRQETQYF.

The chain carries TRBV29-1 and TRBJ2-5, with TRBD2 matching 9 bases. The CDR3 covers 13 residues. V trimming: 6 bases; J trimming: 5 bases; junction bases outside the gene matches: 7. Germline assignment: CDR1 SQVTM and CDR2 ANQGSEA. The DNA for the CDR3 is TGCAGCGTGGAGAGCGGGGGGAAGGAGACCCAGTACTTC. Translated: CSVESGGKETQYF.

The chain employs TRBV30 and TRBJ2-2; 9 bases agree with TRBD2. The CDR3 length is 17 residues. Germline V CDR1 and CDR2: GTSNPN, SVGIG (reference sequence). J was trimmed by 4 bases and V by 0 bases; bases with no gene match: 9. The CDR3 here is CAWSVLLGGGATGELFF. The DNA of the CDR3 is TGTGCCTGGAGTGTACTGCTAGGCGGGGGGGCCACCGGGGAGCTGTTTTTT. Full variable domain (rest looked up from reference TRBV30 and TRBJ2-2): SQTIHQWPATLVQPVGSPLSLECTVEGTSNPNLYWYRQAAGRGLQLLFYSVGIGQISSEVPQNLSASRPQDRQFILSSKKLLLSDSGFYLCAWSVLLGGGATGELFFGEGSRLTVL.

V and J are TRBV13 and TRBJ2-5; D is perhaps TRBD1 (5 bases). V was cut by 4 bases and J by 5 bases, with 11 bases left in between. The CDR3 consists of 13 residues. Germline V gene lookup returns CDR1 PRHDT and CDR2 FYEKMQ (reference sequence). This CDR3 reads CASSSRQWETQYF. CDR3 coding DNA: TGTGCCAGCAGCTCCCGACAGTGGGAGACCCAGTACTTC.

This chain uses TRBV5-1 with TRBJ2-7; D ambiguous. The CDR3 sequence is 14 residues long. V dropped 3 bases and J dropped 3 bases, with 13 bases sitting between them. Per germline, CDR1 SGHRS and CDR2 YFSETQ. CDR3 bases: TGCGCCAGCAGCTCTGCACCGCAAGACTACGAGCAGTACTTC. Amino acid sequence: CASSSAPQDYEQYF.

This chain uses TRBV7-2 with TRBJ2-3, with unresolved D. CDR1 SGHTA and CDR2 FQGNSA come from the germline V gene. The CDR3 is 14 amino acids. V gave up 2 bases and J gave up 6 bases, with 12 bases separating them. Written as DNA, the CDR3 is TGTGCCAGCAGCTTACTCGCCTGGACCGATACGCAGTATTTT. Protein product: CASSLLAWTDTQYF.

The chain couples TRBV4-1 to TRBJ2-7; D possibly corresponds to TRBD2 (5 bases). This CDR3 has 16 amino acids. Trimming stripped 4 bases from V and 1 base from J, with 17 bases between. Germline V gene sequence: CDR1 MGHRA, CDR2 YSYEKL. In DNA form, the CDR3 reads TGCGCCAGCAGCCCCGGCGGGCCTGACGGGTCCTACGAGCAGTACTTC. This sequence encodes CASSPGGPDGSYEQYF.

The chain combines TRBV7-8 with TRBJ2-5; 10 nucleotides align to TRBD1. Germline-derived CDR1 and CDR2 are SGHVS and FQNEAQ. The CDR3 runs 17 residues. V shed 6 bases, J shed 5 bases, and the junction held 15 bases outside the gene matches. In DNA form, the CDR3 reads TGTGCCAGCAGATCCCAATATCGGGACAGGGGAGGGGAGACCCAGTACTTC. Amino acid sequence: CASRSQYRDRGGETQYF. Full variable domain (remainder filled in from reference TRBV7-8 and TRBJ2-5): GAGVSQSPRYKVAKRGQDVALRCDPISGHVSLFWYQQALGQGPEFLTYFQNEAQLDKSGLPSDRFFAERPEGSVSTLKIQRTQQEDSAVYLCASRSQYRDRGGETQYFGPGTRLLVL.

This rearrangement joins TRBV7-6 to TRBJ1-2, with a possible D match to TRBD1 (5 bases). Looked up from germline, CDR1 is SGHVS and CDR2 is FNYEAQ. The V gene lost 5 bases and the J gene lost 4 bases, with 14 bases spanning the gap. CDR3 length: 14 amino acids. CDR3 bases: TGTGCCAGCAGCCCCAGGGCCGCAATCTATGGCTACACCTTC. It is translated as CASSPRAAIYGYTF.

The J gene is TRBJ2-7, the V gene TRBV6-5; D not resolved. Trimming left V 8 bases short and J 2 bases short, with 7 bases between. The CDR3 length is 11 residues. In germline, CDR1 is MNHEY, CDR2 SVGAGI. This CDR3 is CASSTAYEQYF. The DNA for the CDR3 is TGTGCCAGCTCCACCGCCTACGAGCAGTACTTC.

This clone occurred a few times. The chain couples TRBV27 to TRBJ2-2; no clear D. Trimming cost V 5 bases and J 4 bases, with 5 bases left between them. The CDR3 sequence is 12 residues long. Per germline, CDR1 MNHEY and CDR2 SMNVEV (reference sequence). The CDR3: CASSPLTGELFF. CDR3 sequence (DNA): TGTGCCAGCAGTCCGCTCACCGGGGAGCTGTTTTTT.

This clone has more than one count but fewer than ten. The chain combines TRBV10-3 with TRBJ2-2, with D possibly being TRBD1 (6 bases). Germline assignment: CDR1 ENHRY and CDR2 SYGVKD. This CDR3 spans 14 amino acids. Trimming pared 10 bases from V and 4 bases from J, leaving 16 bases between. CDR3 nucleotide sequence: TGTGCCACCGCAGGGGCGCAGGTCACCGGGGAGCTGTTTTTT. Translated, it gives CATAGAQVTGELFF.

J is TRBJ1-1 and V is TRBV18, with D possibly being TRBD1 (5 bases). The germline gives CDR1 KGHSH, CDR2 LQKENI. CDR3 length: 15 amino acids. Trimming removed 2 bases at V and 5 bases at J, with 15 bases between. In nucleotides, the CDR3 is TGTGCCAGCTCACCAGTCTCCGGGGGGGGGACTGAAGCTTTCTTT. Residues: CASSPVSGGGTEAFF.

The chain recombines TRBV18 with TRBJ1-6; TRBD1 is a possible D gene (5 bases). The CDR3 is 17 residues long. The V gene's germline CDR1 is KGHSH and CDR2 LQKENI. V lost 6 bases and J lost 10, with 25 bases in between. The CDR3 here is CASSLPGRLGRGSPLHF. The CDR3 DNA follows: TGTGCCAGCTCCCTACCCGGTCGTCTCGGACGGGGGTCACCCCTCCACTTT. The full variable domain, its missing parts supplied by reference TRBV18 and TRBJ1-6, is NAGVMQNPRHLVRRRGQEARLRCSPMKGHSHVYWYRQLPEEGLKFMVYLQKENIIDESGMPKERFSAEFPKEGPSILRIQQVVRGDSAAYFCASSLPGRLGRGSPLHFGNGTRLTVT.